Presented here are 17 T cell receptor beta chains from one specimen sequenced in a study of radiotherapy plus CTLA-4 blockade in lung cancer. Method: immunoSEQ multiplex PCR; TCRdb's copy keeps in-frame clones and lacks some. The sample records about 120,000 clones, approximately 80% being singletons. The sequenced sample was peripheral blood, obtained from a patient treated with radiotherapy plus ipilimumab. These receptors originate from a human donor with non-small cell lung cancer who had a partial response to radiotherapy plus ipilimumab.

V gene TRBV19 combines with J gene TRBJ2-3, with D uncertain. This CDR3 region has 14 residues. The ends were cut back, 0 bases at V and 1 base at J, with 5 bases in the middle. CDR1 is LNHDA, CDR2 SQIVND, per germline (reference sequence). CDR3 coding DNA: TGTGCCAGTAGTATAGATGTAGGCACAGATACGCAGTATTTT. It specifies CASSIDVGTDTQYF.

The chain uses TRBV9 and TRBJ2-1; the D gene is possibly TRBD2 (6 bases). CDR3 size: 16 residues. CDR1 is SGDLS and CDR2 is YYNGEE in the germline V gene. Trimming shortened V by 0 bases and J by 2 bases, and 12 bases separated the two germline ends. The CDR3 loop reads CASSVGREGAYNEQFF. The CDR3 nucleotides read TGTGCCAGCAGCGTAGGGCGGGAAGGGGCCTACAATGAGCAGTTCTTC.

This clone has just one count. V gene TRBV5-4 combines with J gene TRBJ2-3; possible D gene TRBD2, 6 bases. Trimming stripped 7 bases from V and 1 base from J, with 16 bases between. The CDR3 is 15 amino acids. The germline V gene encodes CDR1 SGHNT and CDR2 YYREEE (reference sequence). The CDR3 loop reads CASGPGWGGTDTQYF. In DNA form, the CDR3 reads TGTGCCAGCGGCCCCGGGTGGGGGGGCACAGATACGCAGTATTTT.

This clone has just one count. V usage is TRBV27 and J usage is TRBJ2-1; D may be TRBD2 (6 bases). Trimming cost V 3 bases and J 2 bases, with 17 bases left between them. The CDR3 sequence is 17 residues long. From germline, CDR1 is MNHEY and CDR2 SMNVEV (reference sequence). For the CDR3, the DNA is TGTGCCAGCAGTTTCTCCAGCGGGCTAGGGACCTACAATGAGCAGTTCTTC. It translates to CASSFSSGLGTYNEQFF.

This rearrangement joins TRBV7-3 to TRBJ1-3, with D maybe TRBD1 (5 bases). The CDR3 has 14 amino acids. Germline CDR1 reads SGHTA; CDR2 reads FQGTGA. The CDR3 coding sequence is TGTGCTTCCGGCCCGGGGGGCTCTGGAAACACCATATATTTT. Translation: CASGPGGSGNTIYF.

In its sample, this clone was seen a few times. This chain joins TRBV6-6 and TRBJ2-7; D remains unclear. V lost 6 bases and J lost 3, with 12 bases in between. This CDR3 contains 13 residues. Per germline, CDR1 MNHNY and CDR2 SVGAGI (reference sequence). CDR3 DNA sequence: TGTGCCAGCAGGAGTAGTATTATCTACGAGCAGTACTTC. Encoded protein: CASRSSIIYEQYF.

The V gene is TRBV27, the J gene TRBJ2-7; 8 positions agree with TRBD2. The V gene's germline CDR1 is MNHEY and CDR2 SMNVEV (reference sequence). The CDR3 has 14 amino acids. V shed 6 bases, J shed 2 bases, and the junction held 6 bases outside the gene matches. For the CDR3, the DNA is TGTGCCAGCAGAAATAGCGGGATTCCCTACGAGCAGTACTTC. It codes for CASRNSGIPYEQYF.

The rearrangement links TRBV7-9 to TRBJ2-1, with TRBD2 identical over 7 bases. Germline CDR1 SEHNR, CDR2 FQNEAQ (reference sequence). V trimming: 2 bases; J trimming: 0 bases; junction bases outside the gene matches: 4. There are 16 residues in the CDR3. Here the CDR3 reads CASSLSGTNSYNEQFF. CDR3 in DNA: TGTGCCAGCAGCTTATCCGGGACTAACTCCTACAATGAGCAGTTCTTC. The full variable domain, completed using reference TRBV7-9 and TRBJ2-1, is DTGVSQNPRHKITKRGQNVTFRCDPISEHNRLYWYRQTLGQGPEFLTYFQNEAQLEKSRLLSDRFSAERPKGSFSTLEIQRTEQGDSAMYLCASSLSGTNSYNEQFFGPGTRLTVL.

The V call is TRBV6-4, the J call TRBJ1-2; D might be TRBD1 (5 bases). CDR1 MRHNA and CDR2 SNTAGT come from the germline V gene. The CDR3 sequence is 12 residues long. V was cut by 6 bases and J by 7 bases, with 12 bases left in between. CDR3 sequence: CASSQDGGGYTF. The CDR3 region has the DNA TGTGCCAGCAGCCAAGACGGGGGTGGCTACACCTTC.

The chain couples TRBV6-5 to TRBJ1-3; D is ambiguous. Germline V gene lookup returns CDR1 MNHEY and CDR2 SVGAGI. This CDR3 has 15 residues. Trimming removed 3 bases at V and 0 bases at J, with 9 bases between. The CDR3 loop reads CASSYVSSSGNTIYF. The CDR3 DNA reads TGTGCCAGCAGTTATGTCTCGAGCTCTGGAAACACCATATATTTT.

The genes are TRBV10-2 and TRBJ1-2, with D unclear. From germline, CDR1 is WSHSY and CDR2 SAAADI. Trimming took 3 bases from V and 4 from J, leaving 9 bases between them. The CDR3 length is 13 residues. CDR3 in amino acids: CASSDLGGYGYTF. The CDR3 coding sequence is TGCGCCAGCAGTGACCTAGGAGGCTATGGCTACACCTTC.

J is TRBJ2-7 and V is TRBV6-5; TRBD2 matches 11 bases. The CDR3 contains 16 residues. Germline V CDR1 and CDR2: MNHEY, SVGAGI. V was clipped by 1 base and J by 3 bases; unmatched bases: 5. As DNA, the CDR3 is TGTGCCAGCAGTTACTTCACCGGGACTAGCGGCTACGAGCAGTACTTC. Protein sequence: CASSYFTGTSGYEQYF.

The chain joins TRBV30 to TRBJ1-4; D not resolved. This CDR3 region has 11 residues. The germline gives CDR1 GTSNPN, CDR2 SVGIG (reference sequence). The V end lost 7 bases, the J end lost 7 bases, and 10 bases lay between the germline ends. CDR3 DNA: TGTGCCTACCAACGGGGTGAAAAACTGTTTTTT. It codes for CAYQRGEKLFF.

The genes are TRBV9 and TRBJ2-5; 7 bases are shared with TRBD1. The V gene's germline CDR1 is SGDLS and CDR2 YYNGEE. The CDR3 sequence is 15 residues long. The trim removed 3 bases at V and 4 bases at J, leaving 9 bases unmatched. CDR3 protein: CASSASTGVRETQYF. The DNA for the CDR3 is TGTGCCAGCAGCGCAAGCACAGGGGTCAGAGAGACCCAGTACTTC.

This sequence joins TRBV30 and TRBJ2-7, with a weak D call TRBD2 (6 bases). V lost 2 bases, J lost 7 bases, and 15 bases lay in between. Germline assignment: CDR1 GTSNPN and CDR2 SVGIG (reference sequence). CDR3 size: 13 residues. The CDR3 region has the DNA TGTGCCTGGAGTCGGGACTCCTTAGGGGAGCAGTACTTC. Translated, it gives CAWSRDSLGEQYF.

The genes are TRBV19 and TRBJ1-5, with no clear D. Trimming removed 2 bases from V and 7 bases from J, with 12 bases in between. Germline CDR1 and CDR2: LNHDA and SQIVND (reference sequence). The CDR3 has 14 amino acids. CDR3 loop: CASSILGSPQPQHF. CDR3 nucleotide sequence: TGTGCCAGTAGTATACTAGGAAGTCCACAGCCCCAGCATTTT.

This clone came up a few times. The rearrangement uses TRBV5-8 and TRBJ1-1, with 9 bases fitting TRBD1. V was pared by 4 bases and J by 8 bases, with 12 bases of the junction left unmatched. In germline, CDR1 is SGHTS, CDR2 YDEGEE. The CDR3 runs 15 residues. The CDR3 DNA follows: TGTGCCAGCAGCCATATGGGACAGGGAAGCGTGGAAGCTTTCTTT. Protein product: CASSHMGQGSVEAFF.